The 22 T cell receptor beta chains given below trace back to one sample, sequenced in a study of identical twins. TCRdb fed the 5' RACE reads into MiXCR, producing one record per CDR3 protein. The sample carries about 530,000 distinct CDR3 sequences, 20% to 25% recorded once. The sample also formed part of further work on yellow fever vaccine responses in identical twins.

What was sequenced was CD4+ T cells sorted from blood. The receptor source for this set is a woman aged 18-30 years in good health.

The chain employs TRBV11-2 and TRBJ2-1, with 8 bases matching TRBD2. V lost 0 bases and J lost 3; bases outside the gene matches: 7. This CDR3 spans 17 amino acids. Germline CDR1 SGHAT, CDR2 FQNNGV. In DNA, the CDR3 is TGTGCCAGCAGCTTAGAGGGTAGCGGGAAGAACTACAATGAGCAGTTCTTC. This encodes CASSLEGSGKNYNEQFF.

This sequence joins TRBV19 and TRBJ2-1; D might be TRBD1 (5 bases). The length of the CDR3 is 18 residues. Germline V CDR1 and CDR2: LNHDA, SQIVND (reference sequence). V lost 0 bases, J lost 6 bases, and 21 bases lay in between. The CDR3 sequence: CASSIDLGAQRRGNEQFF. The CDR3 DNA is TGTGCCAGTAGTATAGACCTAGGGGCTCAACGACGAGGCAATGAGCAGTTCTTC.

The chain couples TRBV28 to TRBJ2-6; tentative D call: TRBD2 (6 bases). The germline V and J ends were trimmed by 5 bases and 2 bases, with 10 bases remaining between them. Germline-derived CDR1 and CDR2 are MDHEN and SYDVKM. This CDR3 comprises 15 residues. CDR3 sequence reads: CASSGGKAGANVLTF. CDR3 nucleotides: TGTGCCAGCAGTGGAGGGAAAGCTGGGGCCAACGTCCTGACTTTC.

This clonotype was found a few times. The chain recombines TRBV5-5 with TRBJ2-5; the D is unclear. This CDR3 contains 14 residues. V lost 4 bases and J lost 1, with 11 bases in between. Germline V gene data show CDR1 as SGHKS and CDR2 as YYEKEE (reference sequence). For the CDR3, the DNA is TGTGCCAGCAGCCGGGTGGACGGCCAAGAGACCCAGTACTTC. It specifies CASSRVDGQETQYF.

This chain joins TRBV10-1 and TRBJ2-3, with D unclear. Germline-derived CDR1 and CDR2 are WNHNN and SYGVQD (reference sequence). V shed 2 bases and J shed 0 bases, with 9 bases lying between them. This CDR3 has 15 amino acids. CDR3 residues: CASSENVDSTDTQYF. The CDR3 DNA reads as TGCGCCAGCAGTGAGAATGTGGATAGCACAGATACGCAGTATTTT.

The chain couples TRBV6-1 to TRBJ2-5, with D perhaps matching TRBD2 (5 bases). Trimming took 6 bases from V and 5 from J, leaving 16 bases between them. The CDR3 has 14 amino acids. From germline, CDR1 is MNHNS and CDR2 SASEGT. The CDR3 DNA reads TGTGCCAGCAGACCACTTCGCGGGCTGGAGACCCAGTACTTC. Residues: CASRPLRGLETQYF.

This clonotype was found a few times. V and J are TRBV2 and TRBJ2-1; 9 nucleotides align to TRBD2. The trim removed 6 bases at V and 7 bases at J, leaving 13 bases unmatched. Per germline, CDR1 SNHLY and CDR2 FYNNEI. The CDR3 loop spans 16 amino acids. The CDR3, as DNA: TGTGCCAGCAGCCTAGGGGCGGGAGGGCCGCGGAATGAGCAGTTCTTC. Protein product: CASSLGAGGPRNEQFF.

This clonotype was seen a handful of times. The rearrangement links TRBV27 to TRBJ2-3, with 11 nucleotides matching TRBD1. The J segment lost 4 bases and the V segment lost 5 bases, leaving 8 bases of the junction unmatched. The germline CDR1 and CDR2 sequences are MNHEY and SMNVEV (reference sequence). CDR3 length: 16 residues. CDR3 sequence (DNA): TGTGCCAGCAGTCCAGACCGGGACAGGGGGGCAGATACGCAGTATTTT. Protein product: CASSPDRDRGADTQYF.

The table lists this clonotype with a few counts. The rearrangement joins TRBV5-5 to TRBJ2-3, with unresolved D. The V end lost 0 bases, the J end lost 2 bases, and 7 bases lay between the germline ends. The germline CDR1 and CDR2 sequences are SGHKS and YYEKEE (reference sequence). CDR3 size: 14 residues. CDR3 nucleotides: TGTGCCAGCAGCTTGGACTGGAACACAGATACGCAGTATTTT. It encodes CASSLDWNTDTQYF. The full variable domain, with the rest looked up from reference TRBV5-5 and TRBJ2-3, is DAGVTQSPTHLIKTRGQQVTLRCSPISGHKSVSWYQQVLGQGPQFIFQYYEKEERGRGNFPDRFSARQFPNYSSELNVNALLLGDSALYLCASSLDWNTDTQYFGPGTRLTVL.

This clonotype was found many times. The chain joins TRBV20-1 to TRBJ2-7; D not certain. CDR1 DFQATT and CDR2 SNEGSKA come from the germline V gene (reference sequence). The CDR3 has 12 residues. Trimming stripped 0 bases from V and 6 bases from J, with 9 bases between. The CDR3 loop reads CSARDSASEQYF. The CDR3 DNA is TGCAGTGCTAGAGATTCCGCATCCGAGCAGTACTTC.

The V call is TRBV5-1, the J call TRBJ1-4, with 10 nucleotides matching TRBD1. This CDR3 has 17 residues. CDR1 and CDR2 (germline): SGHRS, YFSETQ. Trimming took 4 bases from V and 0 from J; bases not matched to a gene: 6. CDR3 loop: CASSAGQGVATNEKLFF. CDR3 nucleotide sequence: TGCGCCAGCAGCGCCGGACAGGGGGTCGCAACTAATGAAAAACTGTTTTTT.

This clonotype was detected a few times. The chain joins TRBV10-2 to TRBJ2-1; 9 nucleotides line up with TRBD2. J lost 4 bases, V lost 7 bases, and 5 bases had no gene match. The V gene's germline CDR1 is WSHSY and CDR2 SAAADI. There are 14 residues in the CDR3. CDR3 sequence reads: CASTSGRPYNEQFF. The CDR3 nucleotides are TGCGCCAGCACAAGCGGGAGGCCTTACAATGAGCAGTTCTTC.

The rearrangement links TRBV6-1 to TRBJ1-1, with 7 nucleotides matching TRBD1. V shed 1 base, J shed 10 bases, and the junction held 6 bases outside the gene matches. The V gene's germline CDR1 is MNHNS and CDR2 SASEGT. The CDR3 spans 13 residues. As DNA, the CDR3 is TGTGCCAGCAGTGAAGGCACAGGGGCGGGAGCTTTCTTT. Its translation is CASSEGTGAGAFF.

The chain combines TRBV6-1 with TRBJ1-2; perhaps TRBD1 as D (5 bases). The germline gives CDR1 MNHNS, CDR2 SASEGT. The CDR3 runs to 16 residues. V was trimmed by 1 base and J by 2 bases, leaving 14 bases between them. In nucleotides, the CDR3 is TGTGCCAGCAGTGAAGGGACCGGGACGGTAAACTATGGCTACACCTTC. Protein sequence: CASSEGTGTVNYGYTF.

This clonotype has more than one count but fewer than ten. The chain has TRBV7-9 and TRBJ2-2; 8 bases agree with TRBD1. There are 16 residues in the CDR3. V dropped 4 bases and J dropped 4; count of bases not matched to a gene: 8. In germline, CDR1 is SEHNR, CDR2 FQNEAQ (reference sequence). CDR3 loop: CASSSGQGTGTGELFF. In DNA, the CDR3 is TGTGCCAGCAGCTCCGGACAGGGAACCGGCACCGGGGAGCTGTTTTTT.

This clonotype appeared a single time. The J gene is TRBJ2-7, the V gene TRBV28, with 9 bases that match TRBD2. CDR3 size: 16 residues. Germline lookup yields CDR1 MDHEN and CDR2 SYDVKM. Trimming at V came to 3 bases and at J to 4 bases, leaving 10 bases not matched to a gene. The CDR3 coding sequence is TGTGCCAGCAGTTTTCCTACAACTAGCGGGTCGTACGAGCAGTACTTC. It yields the protein CASSFPTTSGSYEQYF.

J is TRBJ2-3 and V is TRBV20-1; unclear D gene. The length of the CDR3 is 11 residues. Germline V CDR1 and CDR2: DFQATT, SNEGSKA (reference sequence). V lost 6 bases to trimming and J lost 2 bases, with 6 bases between them. DNA of the CDR3: TGCAGTGCGGCAATCACAGATACGCAGTATTTT. Encoded protein: CSAAITDTQYF.

This chain connects TRBV2 to TRBJ2-3, with D maybe TRBD2 (6 bases). This CDR3 region has 16 residues. The ends were cut back, 5 bases at V and 2 bases at J, with 17 bases in the middle. The germline gives CDR1 SNHLY, CDR2 FYNNEI. The CDR3 spells CASSPTGLLDTDTQYF. The CDR3 DNA reads TGTGCCAGCAGTCCCACGGGACTCCTGGACACAGATACGCAGTATTTT.

This clonotype turned up a few times. The chain has TRBV5-1 and TRBJ2-3; D remains unclear. Germline values: CDR1 SGHRS, CDR2 YFSETQ. V lost 0 bases, J lost 4 bases, and 12 bases lay in between. This CDR3 region has 15 residues. CDR3 coding DNA: TGCGCCAGCAGCTTGGGAGCGCCCGGCGCAGATACGCAGTATTTT. This codes for CASSLGAPGADTQYF. The full variable domain, in which reference TRBV5-1 and TRBJ2-3 provide the parts outside the CDR3, is KAGVTQTPRYLIKTRGQQVTLSCSPISGHRSVSWYQQTPGQGLQFLFEYFSETQRNKGNFPGRFSGRQFSNSRSEMNVSTLELGDSALYLCASSLGAPGADTQYFGPGTRLTVL.

This clonotype has only a few counts. The J gene is TRBJ2-1, the V gene TRBV14, with D possibly TRBD1 on 6 matching bases. V lost 5 bases and J lost 5, with 19 bases in between. This CDR3 is built from 16 residues. Germline CDR1 and CDR2: SGHDN and FVKESK. The CDR3 coding sequence is TGTGCCAGCAGCTGGATCGGACAGACTCTCAACAATGAGCAGTTCTTC. It translates to CASSWIGQTLNNEQFF. Based on the CDR3 plus reference TRBV14 and TRBJ2-1, the full variable domain is EAGVTQFPSHSVIEKGQTVTLRCDPISGHDNLYWYRRVMGKEIKFLLHFVKESKQDESGMPNNRFLAERTGGTYSTLKVQPAELEDSGVYFCASSWIGQTLNNEQFFGPGTRLTVL.

The chain uses TRBV5-1 and TRBJ2-2; weak D call: TRBD1 (5 bases). With 1 base removed from V and 6 bases from J, the gap between germline ends came to 13 bases. Germline-derived CDR1 and CDR2 are SGHRS and YFSETQ. This CDR3 has 15 residues. The chain's CDR3 is CASSLSTGTSGELFF. CDR3 nucleotide sequence: TGCGCCAGCAGCTTGTCCACAGGAACCTCCGGGGAGCTGTTTTTT. Using reference TRBV5-1 and TRBJ2-2 for the parts outside the CDR3, the full variable domain is KAGVTQTPRYLIKTRGQQVTLSCSPISGHRSVSWYQQTPGQGLQFLFEYFSETQRNKGNFPGRFSGRQFSNSRSEMNVSTLELGDSALYLCASSLSTGTSGELFFGEGSRLTVL.

This clonotype was counted only a few times. This rearrangement joins TRBV12-3 or TRBV12-4 to TRBJ1-2, with D tentatively TRBD1 (6 bases). The CDR3 runs 14 residues. V lost 2 bases to trimming and J lost 5 bases, with 12 bases between them. The DNA for the CDR3 is TGTGCCAGCAGTTTAAGGGGGGCTAGGTATGGCTACACCTTC. This gives the protein CASSLRGARYGYTF.